The 32 T cell receptor beta chains listed next were all sequenced from one sample in a study of vaccination and CD4 T cells after COVID-19. Oncomine TCR Beta short-read sequencing was applied to DNA from cultured CD4+ T cells. MiXCR, run by TCRdb on the PCR reads, gives a single entry per CDR3 protein. The profile covers 9,500 to 15,000 distinct CDR3 sequences, with around 21% appearing a single time and roughly 12% taken by the ten largest. Regarding treatment: approximately 11-day PBMC culture with coronavirus spike peptide pools or control peptides (ViraFEST assay). Which antigens these TCRs recognize remains unknown. Specimen: CD4+ T cells from blood, cultured in vitro, collected before SARS-CoV-2 vaccination. The receptors stem from a human donor who received a COVID-19 vaccine.

J is TRBJ2-5 and V is TRBV18; TRBD1 aligns across 10 bases. The CDR3 spans 15 residues. The trim removed 4 bases at V and 2 bases at J, leaving 4 bases unmatched. The germline CDR1 and CDR2 sequences are KGHSH and LQKENI. The CDR3 nucleotides read TGTGCCAGCTCACGGACAGGGGGGCTACAAGAGACCCAGTACTTC. Amino acids: CASSRTGGLQETQYF.

The rearrangement links TRBV7-9 to TRBJ2-7, with D unresolved. This CDR3 comprises 12 residues. V was trimmed by 11 bases and J by 4 bases, leaving 15 bases between them. Germline assignment: CDR1 SEHNR and CDR2 FQNEAQ (reference sequence). CDR3 in amino acids: CASKGSEYEQYF. The CDR3 region has the DNA TGTGCCTCGAAAGGGTCTGAGTACGAGCAGTACTTC.

A single count supports this clonotype. The chain has TRBV4-1 and TRBJ2-7; 8 nucleotides align to TRBD2. The V and J ends lost 4 bases and 0 bases, in that order; junction bases with no gene match: 11. There are 17 residues in the CDR3. CDR1 and CDR2 from the germline V gene are MGHRA and YSYEKL. CDR3 protein: CASSRTLGLESSYEQYF. CDR3 nucleotides: TGCGCCAGCAGCCGGACCCTGGGACTAGAGAGCTCCTACGAGCAGTACTTC.

This clonotype came up a few times. CDR3 region: CASSLGDRVNEKLFF. CDR3 sequence (DNA): TGTGCCAGCAGTTTAGGGGACAGGGTTAATGAAAAACTGTTTTTT. The chain joins TRBV27 to TRBJ1-4; 9 bases align to TRBD1. There are 15 residues in the CDR3. V was clipped by 2 bases and J by 4 bases; unmatched bases: 2. Germline CDR1 is MNHEY and CDR2 is SMNVEV (reference sequence).

The J gene is TRBJ1-2, the V gene TRBV19; no clear D. CDR1 is LNHDA and CDR2 is SQIVND in the germline V gene (reference sequence). The CDR3 runs to 15 residues. V was shortened by 6 bases and J by 3 bases, with 17 bases between the two germline ends. CDR3 DNA sequence: TGTGCCAGTAGCGGGTCTCGCAGGTATGACTATGGCTACACCTTC. Translation: CASSGSRRYDYGYTF.

This clonotype is medium-sized (0.01 to 0.1%). The chain combines TRBV20-1 with TRBJ1-2, with D possibly TRBD1 on 6 matching bases. In germline, CDR1 is DFQATT, CDR2 SNEGSKA (reference sequence). The CDR3 contains 12 residues. The CDR3 reads CSSGARGYGYTF. The DNA for the CDR3 is TGCAGCTCGGGGGCCAGGGGATATGGCTACACCTTC.

The chain uses TRBV5-1 and TRBJ2-6; 10 bases align to TRBD1. Germline CDR1 is SGHRS and CDR2 is YFSETQ. Germline trimming cut 3 bases from V and 4 bases from J; bases unmatched to any gene: 16. The CDR3 has 20 residues. CDR3 residues: CASSWGLTRQGALGANVLTF. CDR3 coding DNA: TGCGCCAGCAGCTGGGGGCTTACGCGACAGGGGGCGCTGGGGGCCAACGTCCTGACTTTC.

The chain uses TRBV2 and TRBJ2-1, with 12 bases that match TRBD1. V shed 6 bases and J 12 bases; nucleotides not matched to a gene: 9. Germline V gene sequence: CDR1 SNHLY, CDR2 FYNNEI. CDR3 size: 14 residues. This chain's CDR3 is CASRGVGTGGRQFF. The CDR3 DNA sequence: TGTGCCAGCAGAGGGGTAGGGACAGGGGGCAGGCAGTTCTTC.

In this sample, this clonotype is medium-sized. This rearrangement joins TRBV15 to TRBJ1-2; 9 nucleotides match TRBD1. The CDR3 has 15 amino acids. Germline V lookup: CDR1 LNHNV, CDR2 YYDKDF (reference sequence). The V gene end was trimmed by 5 bases and the J gene end by 2 bases; junction bases not matched to a gene: 6. CDR3 nucleotide sequence: TGTGCCACCAGCGGGAGGGGACAGGGAAACTATGGCTACACCTTC. Translated, it gives CATSGRGQGNYGYTF.

The chain combines TRBV19 with TRBJ1-1, with 8 bases fitting TRBD1. With 0 bases clipped from V and 5 bases from J, the junction kept 2 bases outside the gene matches. The CDR3 covers 14 residues. The germline V gene encodes CDR1 LNHDA and CDR2 SQIVND (reference sequence). The CDR3 sequence is CASSIETGVTEAFF. The CDR3 DNA sequence: TGTGCCAGTAGTATAGAGACAGGGGTTACTGAAGCTTTCTTT.

The chain's CDR3 is CASSQDLKLSSGNTIYF. As DNA, the CDR3 is TGTGCCAGCAGCCAAGATCTTAAGCTCAGCTCTGGAAACACCATATATTTT. The genes are TRBV4-2 and TRBJ1-3; no clear D gene. Germline lookup yields CDR1 LGHNA and CDR2 YNFKEQ. V was cut by 0 bases and J by 0 bases, with 12 bases left in between. This CDR3 contains 17 residues.

V usage is TRBV30 and J usage is TRBJ2-3; tentative D call: TRBD1 (6 bases). Germline CDR1 reads GTSNPN; CDR2 reads SVGIG (reference sequence). The CDR3 sequence is 11 residues long. Trimming pared 5 bases from V and 5 bases from J, leaving 8 bases between. The CDR3 loop is CAWAGVDTQYF. Here the CDR3 DNA reads TGTGCCTGGGCAGGGGTAGATACGCAGTATTTT.

This clonotype was seen a handful of times. The chain carries TRBV12-3 or TRBV12-4 and TRBJ2-7, with 7 positions matching TRBD1. Losses at the gene ends were 3 bases for V and 5 bases for J; bases not matched to a gene: 7. The CDR3 extends over 14 amino acids. In DNA, the CDR3 is TGTGCCAGCAGTTTTCAGGGGGAAGCCGACGAGCAGTACTTC. Its translation is CASSFQGEADEQYF.

This clonotype appeared a few times. This chain uses TRBV20-1 with TRBJ2-7; D may match TRBD1 or TRBD2 (6 bases each). The CDR3 runs to 15 residues. Germline lookup yields CDR1 DFQATT and CDR2 SNEGSKA (reference sequence). Trimming stripped 1 base from V and 3 bases from J, with 16 bases between. The CDR3 DNA sequence: TGCAGTGCTAGAGCCCCGGCGGGGACAAACTACGAGCAGTACTTC. Residues: CSARAPAGTNYEQYF.

The CDR3 nucleotides read TGTGCCAGCAGCCCCGGACAGGGTGTGCCCCCCAATACACCCCAGCATTTT. Its translation: CASSPGQGVPPNTPQHF. The V call is TRBV6-1, the J call TRBJ1-5, with TRBD1 matching 8 bases. V was pared by 6 bases and J by 10 bases, with 20 bases of the junction left unmatched. The germline gives CDR1 MNHNS, CDR2 SASEGT. CDR3 size: 17 residues.

This rearrangement joins TRBV12-3 or TRBV12-4 to TRBJ2-2; tentatively, D is TRBD2 (6 bases). V dropped 1 base and J dropped 5 bases, with 11 bases sitting between them. The CDR3 is 15 residues long. The CDR3 coding sequence is TGTGCCAGCAGTTTAGGGACTACCTATACCGGGGAGCTGTTTTTT. Translating it yields CASSLGTTYTGELFF.

Relative to its sample, this clonotype is medium-sized. The chain joins TRBV2 to TRBJ2-3; weak D call: TRBD2 (5 bases). V shed 4 bases and J shed 9 bases, with 8 bases lying between them. Germline V gene data show CDR1 as SNHLY and CDR2 as FYNNEI. The CDR3 consists of 11 residues. DNA of the CDR3: TGTGCCAGCAGTGTACTAGTAACGCAGTATTTT. Amino acid sequence: CASSVLVTQYF.

This clonotype has a handful of counts. This chain uses TRBV30 with TRBJ2-7, with TRBD1 matching over 8 bases. Germline V gene lookup returns CDR1 GTSNPN and CDR2 SVGIG (reference sequence). Trimming cost V 4 bases and J 4 bases; bases outside gene matches: 12. This CDR3 spans 15 amino acids. CDR3 in DNA: TGTGCCTGGACCCCCGACAGGGGAACCGAGTACGAGCAGTACTTC. It encodes CAWTPDRGTEYEQYF.

The rearrangement uses TRBV12-3 or TRBV12-4 and TRBJ2-1, with D unclear. The V and J ends lost 3 bases and 3 bases respectively, with 9 bases between them. The CDR3 is 14 residues long. The CDR3 is CASSFDLGYNEQFF. CDR3 coding DNA: TGTGCCAGCAGTTTCGACTTGGGCTACAATGAGCAGTTCTTC.

This chain joins TRBV29-1 and TRBJ2-7; D not certain. The CDR3 is 13 residues long. V was cut by 6 bases and J by 6 bases, with 18 bases left in between. CDR1 is SQVTM and CDR2 is ANQGSEA in the germline V gene. The CDR3 bases are TGCAGCGTCGGGTCAGGTCCTACTCGCGAGCAGTACTTC. Translation gives CSVGSGPTREQYF.

This clonotype was seen just once. The chain couples TRBV3-1 to TRBJ1-5, with TRBD1 matching 7 bases. Germline assignment: CDR1 LGHDT and CDR2 YNNKEL (reference sequence). This CDR3 has 14 amino acids. V lost 3 bases to trimming and J lost 3 bases; unmatched junction nucleotides: 2. The CDR3 reads CASSQTGLNQPQHF. In DNA, the CDR3 is TGTGCCAGCAGCCAGACAGGGCTCAATCAGCCCCAGCATTTT.

The CDR3: CASSYDRGGQPQHF. The CDR3 nucleotides are TGTGCCAGCAGCTACGACAGGGGAGGCCAGCCCCAGCATTTT. The chain combines TRBV7-9 with TRBJ1-5; 8 nucleotides agree with TRBD1. V was pared by 4 bases and J by 7 bases, with 6 bases of the junction left unmatched. Germline assignment: CDR1 SEHNR and CDR2 FQNEAQ (reference sequence). This CDR3 contains 14 residues.

J is TRBJ1-5 and V is TRBV20-1, with a tentative D call TRBD1 (5 bases). The last part of the DNA fits TRBJ2-3 better; the J call may be wrong. The CDR3 contains 12 residues. CDR1 is DFQATT and CDR2 is SNEGSKA in the germline V gene (reference sequence). CDR3 sequence: CSATRANQPQYF. The DNA of the CDR3 is TGCAGTGCTACCAGGGCTAATCAGCCCCAGTATTTT.

This clonotype was counted between two and nine times. The chain uses TRBV20-1 and TRBJ2-3; a weak D match, TRBD2 (7 bases). V was cut by 3 bases and J by 3 bases, with 13 bases left in between. There are 14 residues in the CDR3. Germline CDR1 reads DFQATT; CDR2 reads SNEGSKA (reference sequence). This chain's CDR3 is CSARGGAMTDTQYF. The CDR3, as DNA: TGCAGTGCTAGGGGGGGGGCCATGACAGATACGCAGTATTTT.

This clonotype appeared a few times. The chain employs TRBV15 and TRBJ1-4; D unresolved. CDR1 is LNHNV, CDR2 YYDKDF, per germline (reference sequence). The CDR3 consists of 15 residues. V shed 5 bases and J shed 7 bases, with 17 bases lying between them. The CDR3 here is CATSSGRRPGEKLFF. The CDR3 nucleotides are TGTGCCACCAGCTCCGGCAGGAGGCCGGGTGAAAAACTGTTTTTT.

This chain connects TRBV18 to TRBJ1-1, with 8 bases identical to TRBD1. With V trimmed by 6 bases and J by 1 base, 7 bases remained unmatched. Germline assignment: CDR1 KGHSH and CDR2 LQKENI. This CDR3 region has 15 residues. The CDR3 protein is CASSNGQGWNTEAFF. The CDR3 nucleotides read TGTGCCAGCTCTAACGGACAGGGATGGAACACTGAAGCTTTCTTT.

This chain joins TRBV7-2 and TRBJ2-2; no clear D. There are 12 residues in the CDR3. Trimming left V 4 bases short and J 6 bases short, with 6 bases between. The germline gives CDR1 SGHTA, CDR2 FQGNSA. This CDR3 is CASSSLAGELFF. The CDR3 coding sequence is TGTGCCAGCAGCTCCCTGGCCGGGGAGCTGTTTTTT.

The rearrangement uses TRBV10-3 and TRBJ1-1; 7 nucleotides align to TRBD1. The CDR3 contains 17 residues. Looked up from germline, CDR1 is ENHRY and CDR2 is SYGVKD. Trimming cost V 0 bases and J 0 bases; bases outside gene matches: 7. CDR3: CAISESTARGMNTEAFF. Written as DNA, the CDR3 is TGTGCCATCAGTGAGTCGACGGCCAGGGGGATGAACACTGAAGCTTTCTTT.

This clonotype was detected a few times. V usage is TRBV5-4 and J usage is TRBJ1-2; D gene ambiguous. The V end lost 2 bases, the J end lost 8 bases, and 16 bases lay between the germline ends. The CDR3 length is 14 residues. CDR1 and CDR2 (germline): SGHNT, YYREEE (reference sequence). The CDR3 region is CASSFKDPSRGYTF. The CDR3, as DNA: TGTGCCAGCAGCTTCAAGGACCCGTCGAGAGGCTACACCTTC.

This clonotype was detected only a few times. The V call is TRBV11-2, the J call TRBJ1-6; D remains ambiguous. This CDR3 has 14 amino acids. The V end lost 5 bases, the J end lost 8 bases, and 13 bases lay between the germline ends. Germline V gives CDR1 SGHAT, CDR2 FQNNGV. The DNA of the CDR3 is TGTGCCAGCAGCGAACGGGTTCTTGATTCACCCCTCCACTTT. Translated, it gives CASSERVLDSPLHF.

Turning to this clonotype: At one end, the junction sequence differs from germline, possibly due to a read error. The chain uses TRBV12-5 and TRBJ2-3; D is perhaps TRBD1 or TRBD2 (6 bases each). Germline CDR1 and CDR2: LGHNT and FRNRAP. There are 15 residues in the CDR3. CDR3 DNA: TGTGCTAGTGGAAATCGGGGGCCCAACACAGATACGCAGAATTTT. The encoded protein is CASGNRGPNTDTQNF. Drawing the rest from reference TRBV12-5 and TRBJ2-3, the complete variable domain is DARVTQTPRHKVTEMGQEVTMRCQPILGHNTVFWYRQTMMQGLELLAYFRNRAPLDDSGMPKDRFSAEMPDATLATLKIQPSEPRDSAVYFCASGNRGPNTDTQNFGPGTRLTVL.

Relative to its sample, this clonotype is medium-sized. The chain links TRBV6-5 to TRBJ2-5, with D perhaps TRBD2 (6 bases). The CDR3 is 15 residues long. V lost 0 bases and J 5 bases, leaving 13 bases between the germline ends. Germline-derived CDR1 and CDR2 are MNHEY and SVGAGI. This CDR3 reads CASSYSWRGRETQYF. DNA for the CDR3: TGTGCCAGCAGTTACTCCTGGCGGGGAAGGGAGACCCAGTACTTC.